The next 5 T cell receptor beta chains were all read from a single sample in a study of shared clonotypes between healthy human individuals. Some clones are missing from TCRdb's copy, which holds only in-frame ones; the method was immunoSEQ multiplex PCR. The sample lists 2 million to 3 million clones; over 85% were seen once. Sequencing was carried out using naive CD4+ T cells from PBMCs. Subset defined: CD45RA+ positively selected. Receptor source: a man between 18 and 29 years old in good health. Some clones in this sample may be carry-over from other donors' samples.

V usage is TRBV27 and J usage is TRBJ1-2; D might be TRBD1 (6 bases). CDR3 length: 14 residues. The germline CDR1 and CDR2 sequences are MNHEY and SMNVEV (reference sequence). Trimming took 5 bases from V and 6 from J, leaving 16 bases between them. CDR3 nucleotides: TGTGCCAGCAGTAACCGGGGGGGGGCAAATGGCTACACCTTC. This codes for CASSNRGGANGYTF.

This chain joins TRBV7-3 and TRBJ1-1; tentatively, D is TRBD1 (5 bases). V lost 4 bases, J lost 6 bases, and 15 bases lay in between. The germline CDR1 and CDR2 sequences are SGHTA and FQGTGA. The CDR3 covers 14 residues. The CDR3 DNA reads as TGTGCCAGCAGCTCGACACCAGGGATCGCTGAAGCTTTCTTT. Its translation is CASSSTPGIAEAFF.

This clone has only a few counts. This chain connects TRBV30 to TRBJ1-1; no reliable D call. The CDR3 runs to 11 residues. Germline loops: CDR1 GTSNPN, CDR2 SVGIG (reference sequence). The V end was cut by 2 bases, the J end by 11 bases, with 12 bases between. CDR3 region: CAWSMGRRAFF. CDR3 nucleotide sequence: TGTGCCTGGAGTATGGGTCGGCGCGCTTTCTTT.

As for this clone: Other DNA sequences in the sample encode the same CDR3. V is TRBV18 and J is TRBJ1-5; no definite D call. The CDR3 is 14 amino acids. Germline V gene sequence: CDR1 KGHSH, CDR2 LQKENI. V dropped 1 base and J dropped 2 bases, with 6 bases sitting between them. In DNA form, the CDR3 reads TGTGCCAGCTCACCACTGGCAGGCAATCAGCCCCAGCATTTT. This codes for CASSPLAGNQPQHF.

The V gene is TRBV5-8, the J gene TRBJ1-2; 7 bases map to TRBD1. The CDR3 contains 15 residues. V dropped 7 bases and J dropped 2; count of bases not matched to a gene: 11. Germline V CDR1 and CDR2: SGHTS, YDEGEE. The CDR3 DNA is TGTGCCAGCGAGGGACAGCTAAGGAGGAACTATGGCTACACCTTC. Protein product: CASEGQLRRNYGYTF.